One sample yielded the 10 T cell receptor beta chains listed below, sequenced in a study of blood T cell repertoires in COVID-19. Assay used: immunoSEQ multiplex PCR; TCRdb lists only in-frame clones, some missing. This repertoire shows about 200,000 clones, more than 75% found once; its top ten account for approximately 4%. The specimen sequenced was peripheral blood. The receptors originated from a human donor in a cohort sampled during active COVID-19.

The chain links TRBV28 to TRBJ2-1, with TRBD2 matching over 9 bases. Germline CDR1 is MDHEN and CDR2 is SYDVKM. This CDR3 is 17 amino acids long. The V gene end was trimmed by 8 bases and the J gene end by 7 bases; junction bases not matched to a gene: 18. The CDR3 here is CASGKGIIAGVRNEQFF. The CDR3 DNA is TGTGCCAGCGGAAAGGGAATCATAGCGGGAGTGAGAAATGAGCAGTTCTTC.

V usage is TRBV3-1 (or the pseudogene TRBV3-2) and J usage is TRBJ2-7; D may be TRBD2 (5 bases). The CDR3 spans 15 residues. Trimming shortened V by 4 bases and J by 1 base, and 14 bases separated the two germline ends. Germline lookup yields CDR1 LGHDT and CDR2 YNNKEL (reference sequence). In DNA form, the CDR3 reads TGTGCCAGCAGCCTTGAGGGAATCTCTTCCTACGAGCAGTACTTC. Translation gives CASSLEGISSYEQYF.

The chain has TRBV5-1 and TRBJ2-5, with 7 bases that match TRBD1. J gave up 5 bases and V 4 bases, and 14 bases lay outside the gene matches. Germline V CDR1 and CDR2: SGHRS, YFSETQ. The CDR3 is made up of 16 amino acids. The CDR3 DNA reads TGCGCCAGCAGCGGCGTGGGGACAGCGGTGGTGGAGACCCAGTACTTC. This gives the protein CASSGVGTAVVETQYF.

V is TRBV5-5 and J is TRBJ1-3, with TRBD1 identical over 9 bases. CDR3 length: 15 amino acids. V trimming: 5 bases; J trimming: 4 bases; junction bases outside the gene matches: 7. CDR1 is SGHKS and CDR2 is YYEKEE in the germline V gene (reference sequence). The CDR3 nucleotides are TGTGCCAGCAGATCCGGGACAGGGTTAGGAAACACCATATATTTT. This sequence encodes CASRSGTGLGNTIYF.

The V and J genes are TRBV4-3 and TRBJ2-5; possible D gene TRBD1, 6 bases. The CDR3 runs 16 residues. Per the germline V gene, CDR1 is LGHNA and CDR2 is YSLEER. Trimming left V 0 bases short and J 2 bases short, with 13 bases between. CDR3 protein: CASSQDGSGTQETQYF. Written as DNA, the CDR3 is TGCGCCAGCAGCCAAGACGGATCGGGGACACAAGAGACCCAGTACTTC.

The chain is built from TRBV5-1 and TRBJ2-7, with 13 bases that match TRBD2. CDR1 is SGHRS and CDR2 is YFSETQ in the germline V gene. V shed 4 bases, J shed 3 bases, and the junction held 10 bases outside the gene matches. The CDR3 spans 17 residues. DNA of the CDR3: TGCGCCAGCAGCCCAAGGACTAGCGGGGGCTCTATCTACGAGCAGTACTTC. Translating it yields CASSPRTSGGSIYEQYF.

The sample holds a few counts of this clone. The chain employs TRBV19 and TRBJ1-6, with 7 bases that match TRBD1. CDR1 is LNHDA, CDR2 SQIVND, per germline (reference sequence). Trimming at V came to 4 bases and at J to 9 bases, leaving 12 bases not matched to a gene. This CDR3 comprises 16 residues. CDR3 DNA: TGTGCCAGTAGTACCGCAGGGGGAACGGTACGTTCACCCCTCCACTTT. The encoded protein is CASSTAGGTVRSPLHF.

This clone turned up a few times. The chain couples TRBV5-4 to TRBJ2-7, with TRBD1 matching 8 bases. The CDR3 runs to 14 residues. V lost 1 base, J lost 2 bases, and 2 bases stayed unmatched. CDR1 SGHNT and CDR2 YYREEE come from the germline V gene (reference sequence). The CDR3 loop reads CASSLRGQAYEQYF. The CDR3 DNA sequence: TGTGCCAGCAGCTTGCGGGGACAGGCCTACGAGCAGTACTTC.

The chain recombines TRBV6-4 with TRBJ1-2, with TRBD1 as a possible D gene (5 bases). This CDR3 contains 17 residues. Germline lookup yields CDR1 MRHNA and CDR2 SNTAGT. The ends were cut back, 3 bases at V and 6 bases at J, with 23 bases in the middle. This chain's CDR3 is CASSEVGGQGGVNGYTF. The CDR3 nucleotides read TGTGCCAGCAGTGAAGTAGGCGGCCAGGGAGGTGTAAATGGCTACACCTTC.

The chain recombines TRBV19 with TRBJ2-1; 13 bases line up with TRBD2. This CDR3 has 18 residues. J lost 2 bases, V lost 9 bases, and 13 bases had no gene match. Germline V gene lookup returns CDR1 LNHDA and CDR2 SQIVND (reference sequence). CDR3 in DNA: TGTGCCAGCCCCCTGGGGGGACTAGCGGGGCCTGCCTACAATGAGCAGTTCTTC. Amino acid sequence: CASPLGGLAGPAYNEQFF.